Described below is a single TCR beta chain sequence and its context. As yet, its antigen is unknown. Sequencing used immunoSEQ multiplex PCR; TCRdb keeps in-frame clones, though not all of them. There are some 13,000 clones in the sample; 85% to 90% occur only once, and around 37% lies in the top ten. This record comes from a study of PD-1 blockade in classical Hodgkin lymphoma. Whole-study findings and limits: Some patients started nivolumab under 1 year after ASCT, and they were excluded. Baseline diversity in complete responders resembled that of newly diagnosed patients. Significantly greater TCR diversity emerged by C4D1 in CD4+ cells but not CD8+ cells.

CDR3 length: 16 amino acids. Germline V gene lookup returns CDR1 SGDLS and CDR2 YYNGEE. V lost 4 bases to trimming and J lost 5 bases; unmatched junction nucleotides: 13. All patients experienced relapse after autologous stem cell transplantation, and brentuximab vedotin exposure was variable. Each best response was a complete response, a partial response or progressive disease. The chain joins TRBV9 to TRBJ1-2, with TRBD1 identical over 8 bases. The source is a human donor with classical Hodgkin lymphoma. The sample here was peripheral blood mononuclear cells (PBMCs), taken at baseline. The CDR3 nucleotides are TGTGCCAGCAGCAAGGTCCCGACAGGGGTTAGGTATGGCTACACCTTC. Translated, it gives CASSKVPTGVRYGYTF. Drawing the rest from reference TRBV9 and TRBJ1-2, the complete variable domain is DSGVTQTPKHLITATGQRVTLRCSPRSGDLSVYWYQQSLDQGLQFLIQYYNGEERAKGNILERFSAQQFPDLHSELNLSSLELGDSALYFCASSKVPTGVRYGYTFGSGTRLTVV.